This T cell receptor (beta chain) derives from a study of T cell responses to AZD1222 COVID-19 vaccine. Study-level points and caveats: Unmutated variant regions are reportedly targeted by nearly half of spike-specific TCRs. Donor demographics were predominantly white British with a female majority; clonal diversity may be underestimated. Spike-specific TCR breadth and depth grew following two AZD1222 doses. Seropositive status at baseline applied to only 6 or 7 AZD1222 recipients.

Sequencing used immunoSEQ multiplex PCR; TCRdb keeps in-frame clones, though not all of them. The repertoire consists of 75,000 to 100,000 clones, with approximately 90% occurring once and the leading ten covering roughly an eighth. The ends lost 4 bases at V and 2 bases at J; junction bases unmatched: 14. The germline V gene encodes CDR1 SGHRS and CDR2 YFSETQ. CDR3 length: 17 residues. As concerns this clone: Its specificity is not known.

The clonotype originates from an adult in good health. The gene calls are TRBV5-1 and TRBJ2-7, with TRBD1 matching 8 bases. This specimen was peripheral blood, taken on day 0 of AZD1222 vaccination. The CDR3 here is CASSPAPTGTGPYEQYF. The DNA of the CDR3 is TGCGCCAGCAGCCCCGCCCCAACCGGGACAGGCCCCTACGAGCAGTACTTC.